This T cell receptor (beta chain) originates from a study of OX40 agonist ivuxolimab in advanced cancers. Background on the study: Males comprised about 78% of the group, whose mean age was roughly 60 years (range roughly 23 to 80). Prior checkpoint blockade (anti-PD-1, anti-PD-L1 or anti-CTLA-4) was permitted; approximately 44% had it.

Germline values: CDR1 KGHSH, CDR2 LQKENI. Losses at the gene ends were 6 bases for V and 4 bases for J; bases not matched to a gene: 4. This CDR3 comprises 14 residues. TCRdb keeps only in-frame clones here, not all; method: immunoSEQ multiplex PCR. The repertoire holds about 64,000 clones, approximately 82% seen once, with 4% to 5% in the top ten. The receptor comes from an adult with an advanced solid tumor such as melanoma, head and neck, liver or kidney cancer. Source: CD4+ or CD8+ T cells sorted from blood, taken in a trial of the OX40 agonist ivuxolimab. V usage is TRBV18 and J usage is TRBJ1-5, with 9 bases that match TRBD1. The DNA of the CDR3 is TGTGCCAGCTCGGGACAGGGTATGAATCAGCCCCAGCATTTT. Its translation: CASSGQGMNQPQHF.